A single sample gave rise to the 2 T cell receptor beta chains below, sequenced in a study of T cell responses to AZD1222 COVID-19 vaccine. The data were produced by immunoSEQ multiplex PCR, yet TCRdb's version contains in-frame clones alone and is incomplete. Of approximately 96,000 clones detected, 85% to 95% appear once; the ten largest clones hold 11%. Material: peripheral blood, obtained 28 days after the second AZD1222 dose. The receptor source for this set is an adult who received the AZD1222 COVID-19 vaccine.

This rearrangement joins TRBV10-1 to TRBJ2-7, with D hard to call. V was trimmed by 5 bases and J by 0 bases, leaving 8 bases between them. CDR3 length: 13 amino acids. CDR1 and CDR2 (germline): WNHNN, SYGVQD (reference sequence). CDR3 region: CASSTGDSYEQYF. The CDR3 DNA sequence: TGCGCCAGCAGTACTGGGGACTCCTACGAGCAGTACTTC.

The chain recombines TRBV5-6 with TRBJ2-7; D is perhaps TRBD1 (6 bases). Per the germline V gene, CDR1 is SGHDT and CDR2 is YYEEEE. The CDR3 is 17 residues long. V was clipped by 4 bases and J by 2 bases, with 22 bases between them. CDR3 loop: CASSSLAGSGQTYEQYF. CDR3 sequence (DNA): TGTGCCAGCAGCAGCCTTGCAGGCTCGGGACAAACCTACGAGCAGTACTTC.